This TCR beta chain came from a study of response to subunit inactivated influenza vaccine. Only a few counts were recorded for this clonotype. Its antigen is not known. Trimming left V 4 bases short and J 1 base short, with 8 bases between. The germline V gene encodes CDR1 SGHRS and CDR2 YFSETQ. This CDR3 spans 13 amino acids. TCRdb processed the RT-PCR reads anew with MiXCR; each CDR3 protein has one entry. Of some 600,000 distinct CDR3 sequences in the sample, around 13% were seen once. Study findings and constraints: Each seasonal influenza vaccination recruits few new T cells, the authors suggested.

The receptor's source is a man in his fifties or sixties who received an inactivated influenza vaccine. V and J are TRBV5-1 and TRBJ2-5; a possible D gene is TRBD2 (6 bases). The sample here was PBMCs from blood, taken less than 15 days before vaccination. The CDR3 here is CASSTGVQETQYF. CDR3 DNA sequence: TGCGCCAGCAGCACGGGGGTCCAAGAGACCCAGTACTTC.